The sequence of this TCR beta chain was determined in a study of CD8 T cells in ankylosing spondylitis (dated 2017 in TCRdb). Background on the whole study: The study profiled T cell receptor beta repertoires in healthy donors and ankylosing spondylitis patients to find disease-linked TCR variants. Samples of peripheral blood were taken, and for ankylosing spondylitis patients, synovial fluid was collected as well. In total, the full study cohort was made up of over a hundred healthy donors and 25 to 30 ankylosing spondylitis patients.

Turning to this clonotype: Its cognate antigen has yet to be identified. No base quality information exists; no much larger clone differs at one position.

General findings and caveats noted by the study authors: A CD8+ phenotype was shown by the disease-linked clones, which were found at relatively low frequencies in peripheral blood. A TCR beta motif made up of about eight highly homologous amino acid variants appeared to be characteristic of blood from ankylosing spondylitis patients. According to the report, matched synovial fluid samples from ankylosing spondylitis patients were significantly enriched for the disease-linked clones. Some motif variants were previously reported in synovial fluid and blood of reactive arthritis patients, suggesting common disease-initiation mechanisms.

The sequencing machine was an Illumina HiSeq 2500. Quantitative 5'-RACE with molecular barcodes was the method used to prepare the TCR beta libraries. The authors' pipeline ran thus. To identify disease-linked TCR variants, a new computational method was used, one built on a probabilistic model of VDJ rearrangement. TCRdb reprocessed the public reads (quality trimming at Q25 with fastp, clone calling with MiXCR) and kept in-frame beta chains. When rows share a CDR3 protein, they turn into one entry using the most common DNA and genes. The V and J calls shown here were made by TCRdb, not taken from the authors' results. The sample yields a few hundred thousand distinct CDR3 sequences; 20% to 25% were counted once. In total, the top ten clones hold approximately 16% of the sample. The CDR3 measures 14 amino acids from cysteine to phenylalanine. Here the CDR3 DNA is all that survives: 42 bases in frame from base 1. CDR1 and CDR2 were assigned from the germline V gene (reference sequence) as SSHAT and FNYEAQ. For this chain, trimming is 5 bases at the V end and 4 bases at the J end, and the number of junction bases without a gene match is 3.

The receptor chain draws on TRBV7-7 and TRBJ2-2, with 8 central nucleotides matching TRBD1. The sample taken for sequencing was blood, either unsorted or a sorted T cell fraction (not recorded which). The receptor was derived from a male donor with ankylosing spondylitis. The encoded CDR3 is CASSPDRATGELFF. In nucleotides, the sequence is TGTGCCAGCAGCCCGGACAGGGCCACCGGGGAGCTGTTTTTT.